These T cell receptor beta chains were read from a single sample in a study of CD8+ T cells in alopecia areata. TCRdb's table, derived via immunoSEQ multiplex PCR, lists solely in-frame clones and lacks some. Altogether some 7,500 clones are present, 55% being singletons, with the ten largest covering roughly an eighth. Source: skin, taken at week 0. These receptor sequences come from a human donor with alopecia areata. Each CDR3 is given with its conserved first and last residue. A D gene is named only where the DNA matches it firmly. Where a row states a size, it is once, few, many or the class of an expanded clone; other rows omit it.

cdr3_aa: CASSPVAQGPYGYTF
cdr3_nt: TGTGCCAGCTCACCAGTCGCACAGGGCCCCTATGGCTACACCTTC
clone_size: .
v_call: TRBV18
d_call: .
j_call: TRBJ1-2

cdr3_aa: CARHVNTGELFF
cdr3_nt: TGTGCCCGCCACGTGAACACCGGGGAGCTGTTTTTT
clone_size: few
v_call: TRBV30
d_call: .
j_call: TRBJ2-2

cdr3_aa: CASSVWESGGPEAFF
cdr3_nt: TGTGCCAGCAGCGTTTGGGAATCGGGGGGGCCTGAAGCTTTCTTT
clone_size: few
v_call: TRBV9
d_call: .
j_call: TRBJ1-1

cdr3_aa: CASSRELAGSSYNEQFF
cdr3_nt: TGCGCCAGCAGCCGAGAACTAGCGGGGAGCTCCTACAATGAGCAGTTCTTC
clone_size: .
v_call: TRBV4-1
d_call: TRBD2
j_call: TRBJ2-1

cdr3_aa: CASSPAGADINYGYTF
cdr3_nt: TGTGCCAGCAGCCCCGCCGGAGCAGATATTAACTATGGCTACACCTTC
clone_size: .
v_call: TRBV28
d_call: .
j_call: TRBJ1-2

cdr3_aa: CASSLEGSPSYEQYF
cdr3_nt: TGTGCCAGCAGCTTGGAAGGGTCACCCTCCTACGAGCAGTACTTC
clone_size: .
v_call: TRBV11-2
d_call: .
j_call: TRBJ2-7

cdr3_aa: CASSPDTLGQPQHF
cdr3_nt: TGCGCCAGCAGCCCGGACACCCTGGGTCAGCCCCAGCATTTT
clone_size: few
v_call: TRBV5-1
d_call: .
j_call: TRBJ1-5

cdr3_aa: CASSKTSGRASAYNEQFF
cdr3_nt: TGTGCCAGTAGTAAAACTAGCGGGAGGGCCAGCGCCTACAATGAGCAGTTCTTC
clone_size: .
v_call: TRBV19
d_call: TRBD2
j_call: TRBJ2-1

cdr3_aa: CASSLGFDYEQYF
cdr3_nt: TGTGCCAGCAGCTTAGGGTTCGATTACGAGCAGTACTTC
clone_size: once
v_call: TRBV11-2
d_call: .
j_call: TRBJ2-7

cdr3_aa: CASSREKAGANVLTF
cdr3_nt: TGCGCCAGCAGTCGAGAAAAGGCTGGGGCCAACGTCCTGACTTTC
clone_size: .
v_call: TRBV5-1
d_call: .
j_call: TRBJ2-6

cdr3_aa: CASSGRGLAAPTDTQYF
cdr3_nt: TGTGCCAGCAGCGGAAGGGGACTAGCGGCTCCCACAGATACGCAGTATTTT
clone_size: .
v_call: TRBV7-8
d_call: TRBD2
j_call: TRBJ2-3

cdr3_aa: CASSYSGLFEQYF
cdr3_nt: TGTGCCAGCAGTTACTCAGGGTTGTTCGAGCAGTACTTC
clone_size: .
v_call: TRBV6-5
d_call: .
j_call: TRBJ2-7

cdr3_aa: CATFSRTDTQYF
cdr3_nt: TGTGCCACCTTCAGCCGCACAGATACGCAGTATTTT
clone_size: .
v_call: TRBV19
d_call: .
j_call: TRBJ2-3

cdr3_aa: CASGGLAETLDEQFF
cdr3_nt: TGTGCCAGCGGGGGGCTAGCGGAGACTCTCGATGAGCAGTTCTTC
clone_size: few
v_call: TRBV2
d_call: .
j_call: TRBJ2-1

cdr3_aa: CASSAIPARDLFSEQYF
cdr3_nt: TGTGCCAGCAGCGCGATACCCGCTAGGGACCTATTTAGTGAGCAGTACTTC
clone_size: .
v_call: TRBV5-4
d_call: .
j_call: TRBJ2-7

cdr3_aa: CASSVAGARNEQFF
cdr3_nt: TGTGCCAGCAGCGTAGCGGGAGCGAGAAATGAGCAGTTCTTC
clone_size: .
v_call: TRBV9
d_call: .
j_call: TRBJ2-1

cdr3_aa: CATKRTSGETQYF
cdr3_nt: TGTGCCACCAAAAGGACTAGCGGAGAGACCCAGTACTTC
clone_size: .
v_call: TRBV15
d_call: TRBD2
j_call: TRBJ2-5

cdr3_aa: CASSDRDTQYF
cdr3_nt: TGTGCCAGCAGCGACAGAGATACGCAGTATTTT
clone_size: .
v_call: TRBV2
d_call: .
j_call: TRBJ2-3

cdr3_aa: CASSAGDTQYF
cdr3_nt: TGTGCCAGCAGCGCCGGCGATACGCAGTATTTT
clone_size: .
v_call: TRBV9
d_call: .
j_call: TRBJ2-3

cdr3_aa: CASSYIAGGRYEQYF
cdr3_nt: TGTGCCAGCAGCTATATAGCGGGAGGGCGGTACGAGCAGTACTTC
clone_size: .
v_call: TRBV7-9
d_call: TRBD2
j_call: TRBJ2-7

cdr3_aa: CASSDYYEQYF
cdr3_nt: TGTGCCAGCAGTGATTACTACGAGCAGTACTTC
clone_size: medium-sized
v_call: TRBV6-1
d_call: .
j_call: TRBJ2-7

cdr3_aa: CASSFPSTIYEQETQYF
cdr3_nt: TGTGCCAGCAGCTTTCCCAGCACTATTTACGAACAAGAGACCCAGTACTTC
clone_size: once
v_call: TRBV7-9
d_call: .
j_call: TRBJ2-5

cdr3_aa: CASSFGRYTDTQYF
cdr3_nt: TGTGCCAGCAGCTTTGGCAGATACACAGATACGCAGTATTTT
clone_size: .
v_call: TRBV7-2
d_call: .
j_call: TRBJ2-3

cdr3_aa: CASSLVTSGHTYEQYF
cdr3_nt: TGTGCCAGCAGCTTAGTTACTAGCGGCCACACCTACGAGCAGTACTTC
clone_size: .
v_call: TRBV11-1
d_call: TRBD2
j_call: TRBJ2-7

cdr3_aa: CATSTGGTEAFF
cdr3_nt: TGTGCCACCTCAACTGGGGGCACTGAAGCTTTCTTT
clone_size: .
v_call: TRBV19
d_call: .
j_call: TRBJ1-1

cdr3_aa: CASSTGQQETQYF
cdr3_nt: TGTGCCAGCAGCACGGGCCAGCAAGAGACCCAGTACTTC
clone_size: .
v_call: TRBV21-1
d_call: .
j_call: TRBJ2-5

cdr3_aa: CASSPESGGFGYTF
cdr3_nt: TGTGCCAGCAGTCCGGAATCGGGGGGCTTTGGCTACACCTTC
clone_size: .
v_call: TRBV28
d_call: .
j_call: TRBJ1-2

cdr3_aa: CASSVAPLSSYEQYF
cdr3_nt: TGTGCCAGCAGCGTAGCCCCATTGAGCTCCTACGAGCAGTACTTC
clone_size: .
v_call: TRBV9
d_call: .
j_call: TRBJ2-7

cdr3_aa: CASSEDSGGSYEQYF
cdr3_nt: TGTGCCAGCAGTGAGGACAGCGGAGGCTCCTACGAGCAGTACTTC
clone_size: few
v_call: TRBV6-1
d_call: .
j_call: TRBJ2-7

cdr3_aa: CASSFSLGETQHF
cdr3_nt: TGTGCCAGCAGCTTTAGTCTAGGGGAGACCCAGCATTTT
clone_size: .
v_call: TRBV5-4
d_call: .
j_call: TRBJ1-5

cdr3_aa: CASSIPGRNNSPLHF
cdr3_nt: TGTGCCAGTAGTATACCGGGACGGAATAATTCACCCCTCCACTTT
clone_size: few
v_call: TRBV19
d_call: .
j_call: TRBJ1-6

cdr3_aa: CASRVGSGGRQPQHF
cdr3_nt: TGTGCCAGCAGGGTCGGCTCAGGGGGCCGACAGCCCCAGCATTTT
clone_size: .
v_call: TRBV2
d_call: TRBD1
j_call: TRBJ1-5

cdr3_aa: CASSQVLTTGANVLTF
cdr3_nt: TGCGCCAGCAGCCAAGTGCTAACGACTGGGGCCAACGTCCTGACTTTC
clone_size: few
v_call: TRBV4-1
d_call: .
j_call: TRBJ2-6

cdr3_aa: CASSDKGNSYEQYF
cdr3_nt: TGTGCCAGCAGTGATAAGGGAAACTCCTACGAGCAGTACTTC
clone_size: .
v_call: TRBV2
d_call: .
j_call: TRBJ2-7

cdr3_aa: CASSYWGARWRETTYEQYF
cdr3_nt: TGTGCCAGCAGTTATTGGGGGGCCCGCTGGCGGGAGACAACCTACGAGCAGTACTTC
clone_size: .
v_call: TRBV28
d_call: .
j_call: TRBJ2-7

cdr3_aa: CASSQEDRNGVGELFF
cdr3_nt: TGCGCCAGCAGCCAAGAGGACAGGAATGGCGTCGGGGAGCTGTTTTTT
clone_size: .
v_call: TRBV4-3
d_call: TRBD1
j_call: TRBJ2-2

cdr3_aa: CASSPSTSGSENIQYF
cdr3_nt: TGTGCCAGCAGCCCGTCGACTAGCGGGAGCGAAAACATTCAGTACTTC
clone_size: few
v_call: TRBV2
d_call: TRBD2
j_call: TRBJ2-4

cdr3_aa: CASSWDTYEQYF
cdr3_nt: TGTGCCAGCAGTTGGGACACCTACGAGCAGTACTTC
clone_size: medium-sized
v_call: TRBV14
d_call: .
j_call: TRBJ2-7

cdr3_aa: CASSYLAGVSTDTQYF
cdr3_nt: TGCGCCAGCAGCTATCTAGCGGGAGTGTCAACAGATACGCAGTATTTT
clone_size: .
v_call: TRBV5-1
d_call: TRBD2
j_call: TRBJ2-3

cdr3_aa: CASSPLGGYRRELFF
cdr3_nt: TGTGCCAGCAGCCCGCTCGGCGGGTACCGCAGGGAGCTGTTTTTT
clone_size: few
v_call: TRBV7-3
d_call: .
j_call: TRBJ2-2

cdr3_aa: CASSEAGGRRTDTQYF
cdr3_nt: TGTGCCAGCAGTGAAGCTGGGGGCAGGCGCACAGATACGCAGTATTTT
clone_size: .
v_call: TRBV2
d_call: .
j_call: TRBJ2-3

cdr3_aa: CASSFASGSSGANVLTF
cdr3_nt: TGTGCCAGCAGCTTCGCTAGCGGGAGCTCTGGGGCCAACGTCCTGACTTTC
clone_size: .
v_call: TRBV7-6
d_call: TRBD2
j_call: TRBJ2-6

cdr3_aa: CASSPPLGNTQYF
cdr3_nt: TGTGCCAGCAGTCCACCACTTGGAAATACGCAGTATTTT
clone_size: .
v_call: TRBV11-2
d_call: .
j_call: TRBJ2-3

cdr3_aa: CASSVAPGVEVDEQYF
cdr3_nt: TGTGCCAGCAGCGTAGCGCCAGGGGTCGAAGTCGACGAGCAGTACTTC
clone_size: few
v_call: TRBV9
d_call: .
j_call: TRBJ2-7

cdr3_aa: CASSYGLAGGQGKFF
cdr3_nt: TGTGCCAGCAGCTACGGACTAGCGGGAGGTCAGGGGAAGTTCTTC
clone_size: .
v_call: TRBV7-2
d_call: TRBD2
j_call: TRBJ2-1

cdr3_aa: CASSLEGNTDTQYF
cdr3_nt: TGTGCCAGCAGTTTAGAGGGGAACACAGATACGCAGTATTTT
clone_size: few
v_call: TRBV28
d_call: .
j_call: TRBJ2-3

cdr3_aa: CASSLYGREEKDTQYF
cdr3_nt: TGTGCCAGCAGCCTATACGGAAGGGAAGAAAAAGATACGCAGTATTTT
clone_size: few
v_call: TRBV5-1
d_call: .
j_call: TRBJ2-3

cdr3_aa: CASSFTLEPYEQYF
cdr3_nt: TGTGCCAGCAGCTTCACATTAGAGCCCTACGAGCAGTACTTC
clone_size: .
v_call: TRBV7-2
d_call: .
j_call: TRBJ2-7

cdr3_aa: CAKSSHPSSTDTQYF
cdr3_nt: TGTGCCAAGAGTTCCCACCCTTCAAGCACAGATACGCAGTATTTT
clone_size: few
v_call: TRBV10-3
d_call: .
j_call: TRBJ2-3